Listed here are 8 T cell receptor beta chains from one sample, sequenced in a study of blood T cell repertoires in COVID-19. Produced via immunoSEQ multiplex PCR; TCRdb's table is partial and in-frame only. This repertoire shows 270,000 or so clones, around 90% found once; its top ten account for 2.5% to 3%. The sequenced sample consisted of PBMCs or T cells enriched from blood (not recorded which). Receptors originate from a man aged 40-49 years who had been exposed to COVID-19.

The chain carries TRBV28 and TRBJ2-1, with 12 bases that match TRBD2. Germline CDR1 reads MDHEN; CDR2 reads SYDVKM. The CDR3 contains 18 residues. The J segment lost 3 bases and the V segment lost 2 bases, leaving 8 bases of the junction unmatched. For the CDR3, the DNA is TGTGCCAGCAGTTTAAAGACTAGCGGGAGTTCTCGCTACAATGAGCAGTTCTTC. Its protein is CASSLKTSGSSRYNEQFF.

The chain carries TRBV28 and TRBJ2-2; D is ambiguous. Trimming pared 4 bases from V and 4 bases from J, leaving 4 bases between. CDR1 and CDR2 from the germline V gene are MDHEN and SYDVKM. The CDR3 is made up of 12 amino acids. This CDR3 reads CASSYLTGELFF. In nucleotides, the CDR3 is TGTGCCAGCAGTTATCTCACCGGGGAGCTGTTTTTT.

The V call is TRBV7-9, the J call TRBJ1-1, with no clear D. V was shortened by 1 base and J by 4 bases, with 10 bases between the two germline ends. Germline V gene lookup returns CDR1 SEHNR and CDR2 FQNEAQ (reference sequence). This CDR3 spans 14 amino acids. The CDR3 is CASSLVREGTEAFF. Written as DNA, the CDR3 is TGTGCCAGCAGCTTAGTAAGGGAGGGCACTGAAGCTTTCTTT.

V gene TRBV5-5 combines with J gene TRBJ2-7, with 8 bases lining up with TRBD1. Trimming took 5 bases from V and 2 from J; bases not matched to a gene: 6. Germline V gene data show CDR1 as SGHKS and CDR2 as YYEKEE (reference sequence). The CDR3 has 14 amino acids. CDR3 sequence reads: CASRWQGAAYEQYF. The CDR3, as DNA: TGTGCCAGCAGGTGGCAGGGGGCCGCCTACGAGCAGTACTTC.

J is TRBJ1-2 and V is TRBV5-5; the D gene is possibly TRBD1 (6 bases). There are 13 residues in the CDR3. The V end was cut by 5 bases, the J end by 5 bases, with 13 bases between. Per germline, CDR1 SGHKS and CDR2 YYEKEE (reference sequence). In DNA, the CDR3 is TGTGCCAGCAGATATGATACAGGGTATGGCTACACCTTC. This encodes CASRYDTGYGYTF.

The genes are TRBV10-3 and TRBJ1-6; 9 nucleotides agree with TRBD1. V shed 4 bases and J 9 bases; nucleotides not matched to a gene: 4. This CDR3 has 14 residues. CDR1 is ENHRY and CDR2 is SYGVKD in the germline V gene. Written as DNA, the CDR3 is TGTGCCATCAGTGGGACAGGGGCGGGTTCACCCCTCCACTTT. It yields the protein CAISGTGAGSPLHF.

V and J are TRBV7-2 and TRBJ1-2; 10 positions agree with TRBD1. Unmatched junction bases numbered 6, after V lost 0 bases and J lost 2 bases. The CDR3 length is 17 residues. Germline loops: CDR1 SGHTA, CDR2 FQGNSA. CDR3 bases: TGTGCCAGCAGCTTAGCCCCCCTGGACAGGGGGAACTATGGCTACACCTTC. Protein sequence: CASSLAPLDRGNYGYTF.

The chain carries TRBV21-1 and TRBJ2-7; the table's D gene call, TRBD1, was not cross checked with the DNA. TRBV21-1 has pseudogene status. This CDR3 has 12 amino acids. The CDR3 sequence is CASTTTGREQYF. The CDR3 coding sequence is TGTGCCAGCACCACGACAGGCAGGGAGCAGTACTTC.